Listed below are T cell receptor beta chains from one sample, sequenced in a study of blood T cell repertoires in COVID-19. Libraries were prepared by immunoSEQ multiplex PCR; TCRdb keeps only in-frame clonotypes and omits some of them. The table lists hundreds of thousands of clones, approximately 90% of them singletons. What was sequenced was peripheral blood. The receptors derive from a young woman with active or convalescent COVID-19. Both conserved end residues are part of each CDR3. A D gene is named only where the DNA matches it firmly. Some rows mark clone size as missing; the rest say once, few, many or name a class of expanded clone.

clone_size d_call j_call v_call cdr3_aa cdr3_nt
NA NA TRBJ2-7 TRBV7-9 CASSGGRTYEQYF TGTGCCAGCAGCGGAGGCAGGACCTACGAGCAGTACTTC
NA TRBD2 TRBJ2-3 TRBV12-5 CASVRGRASTDTQYF TGTGCTAGTGTTAGAGGGAGGGCGAGCACAGATACGCAGTATTTT
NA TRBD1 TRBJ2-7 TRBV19 CASSTTLRTGISEQYF TGTGCCAGTAGTACCACCCTCCGGACAGGGATTTCCGAGCAGTACTTC
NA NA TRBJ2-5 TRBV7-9 CASSSSGTYQETQYF TGTGCCAGCAGCTCCTCCGGGACTTACCAAGAGACCCAGTACTTC
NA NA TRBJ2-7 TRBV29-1 CSGGGGRYEQYF TGCAGCGGTGGCGGGGGCCGCTACGAGCAGTACTTC
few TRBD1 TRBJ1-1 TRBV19 CASSASDRAGVNTEAFF TGTGCCAGTAGTGCCTCGGACAGGGCGGGAGTGAACACTGAAGCTTTCTTT
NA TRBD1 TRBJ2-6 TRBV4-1 CASSQGQGTSVLTF TGCGCCAGCAGCCAAGGACAGGGAACCAGCGTCCTGACTTTC
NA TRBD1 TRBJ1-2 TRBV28 CASTQGGGYGYTF TGTGCCAGTACACAGGGGGGGGGCTATGGCTACACCTTC
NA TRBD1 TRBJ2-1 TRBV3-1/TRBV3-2 CASSPELRQGFYEQFF TGTGCCAGCAGCCCGGAGCTCAGACAGGGATTCTATGAGCAGTTCTTC
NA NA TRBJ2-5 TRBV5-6 CASSFTTEETQYF TGTGCCAGCAGCTTCACTACCGAAGAGACCCAGTACTTC
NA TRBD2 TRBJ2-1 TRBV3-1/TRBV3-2 CASSPTSGANNEQFF TGTGCCAGCAGCCCGACTAGCGGGGCGAACAATGAGCAGTTCTTC
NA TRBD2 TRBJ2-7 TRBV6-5 CASRMSGSPYEQYF TGTGCCAGCAGGATGAGCGGGAGTCCCTACGAGCAGTACTTC
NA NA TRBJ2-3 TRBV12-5 CASGFSSWTDTQYF TGTGCTAGTGGTTTCAGTTCGTGGACAGATACGCAGTATTTT
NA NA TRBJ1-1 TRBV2 CASSEARPADTEAFF TGTGCCAGCAGTGAAGCGCGGCCCGCGGACACTGAAGCTTTCTTT
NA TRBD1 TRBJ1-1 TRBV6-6 CASSPLPGQGSDTEAFF TGTGCCAGCAGTCCTCTACCGGGACAGGGTTCGGACACTGAAGCTTTCTTT
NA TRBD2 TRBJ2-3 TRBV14 CASSQADSRGRHTQYF TGTGCCAGCAGCCAAGCGGACTCTCGCGGGAGACATACGCAGTATTTT
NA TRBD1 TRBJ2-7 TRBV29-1 CSVEIRDRGYEQYF TGCAGCGTTGAAATACGGGACAGGGGCTACGAGCAGTACTTC
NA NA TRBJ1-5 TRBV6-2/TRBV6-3 CASSFSGRGINQPQHF TGTGCCAGCAGTTTTTCGGGCAGGGGAATCAATCAGCCCCAGCATTTT
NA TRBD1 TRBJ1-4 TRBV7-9 CASSPGTGSTNEKLFF TGTGCCAGCAGCCCCGGGACAGGGTCAACTAATGAAAAACTGTTTTTT
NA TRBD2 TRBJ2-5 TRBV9 CASSGGTSGRQETQYF TGTGCCAGCAGCGGGGGGACTAGCGGTCGCCAAGAGACCCAGTACTTC
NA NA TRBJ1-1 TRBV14 CASSQGVWRDTEAFF TGTGCCAGCAGCCAAGGGGTTTGGAGGGACACTGAAGCTTTCTTT
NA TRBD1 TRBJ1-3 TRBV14 CASSQRGLTNTIYF TGTGCCAGCAGCCAAAGGGGGCTTACAAACACCATATATTTT
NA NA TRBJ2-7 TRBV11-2 CASSIGTNYEQYF TGTGCCAGCAGCATCGGGACAAACTACGAGCAGTACTTC
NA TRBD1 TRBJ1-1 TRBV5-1 CASSEGQLVAEAFF TGCGCCAGCAGCGAGGGACAGCTCGTGGCTGAAGCTTTCTTT
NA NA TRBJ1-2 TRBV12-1 CASNRTGFHYGYTF TGTGCCAGCAACCGGACAGGGTTTCACTATGGCTACACCTTC
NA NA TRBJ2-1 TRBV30 CAWSVFSGSNEQFF TGTGCCTGGAGTGTATTTTCGGGGAGCAATGAGCAGTTCTTC
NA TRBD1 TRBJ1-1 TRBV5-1 CASSLRQGSGTEAFF TGCGCCAGCAGCCTCCGACAGGGGTCCGGCACTGAAGCTTTCTTT
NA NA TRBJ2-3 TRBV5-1 CASSGGASTDTQYF TGCGCCAGCAGCGGTGGGGCTAGCACAGATACGCAGTATTTT
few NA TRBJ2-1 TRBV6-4 CASSDRGQHNEQFF TGTGCCAGCAGTGACCGTGGACAGCACAATGAGCAGTTCTTC
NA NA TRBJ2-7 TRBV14 CASSQDRPGAYEQYF TGTGCCAGCAGCCAAGATCGCCCCGGAGCCTACGAGCAGTACTTC
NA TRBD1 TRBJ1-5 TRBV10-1 CASRPTGSTENQPQHF TGCGCCAGCAGACCGACAGGGAGTACGGAGAATCAGCCCCAGCATTTT
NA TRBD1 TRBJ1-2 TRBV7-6 CASSPGKGGQGSRFGNYGYTF TGTGCCAGCAGCCCAGGGAAAGGGGGACAGGGGAGTAGGTTTGGTAACTATGGCTACACCTTC
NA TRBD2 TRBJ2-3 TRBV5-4 CASGAGLADTDTQYF TGTGCCAGCGGGGCGGGACTAGCGGACACAGATACGCAGTATTTT
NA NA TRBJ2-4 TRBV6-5 CASSYTLDSSKNIQYF TGTGCCAGCAGTTACACCCTGGACAGCTCCAAAAACATTCAGTACTTC
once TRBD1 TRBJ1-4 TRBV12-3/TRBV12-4 CASSKGTGEKLFF TGTGCCAGCAGTAAGGGGACAGGAGAAAAACTGTTTTTT
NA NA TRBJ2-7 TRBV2 CASSVDDSRGYEQYF TGTGCCAGCAGTGTTGACGACTCTAGAGGCTACGAGCAGTACTTC
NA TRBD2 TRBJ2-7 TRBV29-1 CSVSLAAFASSYEQYF TGCAGCGTTAGTCTAGCGGCCTTCGCTAGCTCCTACGAGCAGTACTTC
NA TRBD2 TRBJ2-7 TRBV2 CASTDGGERERVPYEQYF TGTGCCAGCACCGACGGAGGGGAGCGGGAGAGGGTCCCCTACGAGCAGTACTTC
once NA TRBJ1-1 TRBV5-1 CASHTGQSGYTEAFF TGCGCCAGCCACACCGGACAGTCTGGATACACTGAAGCTTTCTTT
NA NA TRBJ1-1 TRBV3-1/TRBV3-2 CASSQDAEGTEAFF TGTGCCAGCAGCCAAGATGCGGAGGGGACTGAAGCTTTCTTT
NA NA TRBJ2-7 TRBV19 CASSILGDYEQYF TGTGCCAGTAGTATCCTCGGGGATTACGAGCAGTACTTC
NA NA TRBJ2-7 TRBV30 CAWSVRVMGGPGYEQYF TGTGCCTGGAGTGTACGAGTAATGGGGGGTCCTGGGTACGAGCAGTACTTC
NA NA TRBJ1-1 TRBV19 CASITTWGENTEAFF TGTGCCAGTATAACCACCTGGGGAGAGAACACTGAAGCTTTCTTT
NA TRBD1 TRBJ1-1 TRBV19 CATDRGTEAFF TGTGCCACGGACAGGGGGACTGAAGCTTTCTTT
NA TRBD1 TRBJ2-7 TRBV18 CASSSGQGSSYEQYF TGTGCCAGCTCAAGTGGACAGGGGAGCTCCTACGAGCAGTACTTC
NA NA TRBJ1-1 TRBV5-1 CASSYLGHLNTEAFF TGCGCCAGCAGCTACTTGGGACACTTGAACACTGAAGCTTTCTTT
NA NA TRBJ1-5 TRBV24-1 CATSGSFGPQHF TGTGCCACCAGTGGTTCGTTCGGGCCCCAGCATTTT
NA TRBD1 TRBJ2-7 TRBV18 CASSVSGTGEYEQYF TGTGCCAGCTCAGTCTCCGGGACAGGGGAATACGAGCAGTACTTC
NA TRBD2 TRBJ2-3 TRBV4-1 CASSQVGLAGGPTDTQYF TGCGCCAGCAGCCAAGTGGGACTAGCGGGGGGGCCGACAGATACGCAGTATTTT
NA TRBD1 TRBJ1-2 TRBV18 CASSADRAYGYTF TGTGCCAGCTCAGCAGACAGGGCCTATGGCTACACCTTC
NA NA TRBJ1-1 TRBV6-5 CASRDRNTEAFF TGTGCCAGCAGGGACAGGAACACTGAAGCTTTCTTT
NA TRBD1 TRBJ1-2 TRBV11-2 CASSPGTGYGYTF TGTGCCAGCAGCCCTGGGACAGGCTATGGCTACACCTTC
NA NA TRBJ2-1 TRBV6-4 CAPVAASSSNEQFF TGTGCCCCAGTGGCGGCTTCAAGTTCCAATGAGCAGTTCTTC
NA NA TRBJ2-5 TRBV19 CASSINPGYETQYF TGTGCCAGTAGTATAAACCCCGGGTATGAGACCCAGTACTTC
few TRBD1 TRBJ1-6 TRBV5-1 CASSLSPTGDNSPLHF TGCGCCAGCAGCTTGAGCCCTACAGGGGATAATTCACCCCTCCACTTT
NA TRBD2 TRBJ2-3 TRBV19 CASSLVLAGSDTQYF TGTGCCAGTAGTCTAGTCCTAGCGGGATCAGATACGCAGTATTTT
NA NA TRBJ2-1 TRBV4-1 CASSQVNQYNEQFF TGCGCCAGCAGCCAAGTTAACCAGTACAATGAGCAGTTCTTC
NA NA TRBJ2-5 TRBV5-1 CASSATEGPGSQYF TGCGCCAGCAGCGCGACGGAGGGACCCGGGTCCCAGTACTTC
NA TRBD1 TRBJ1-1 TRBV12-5 CASGPATGLNTEAFF TGTGCTAGTGGTCCGGCGACAGGGTTGAACACTGAAGCTTTCTTT
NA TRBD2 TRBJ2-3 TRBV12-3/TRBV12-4 CASKQAGGDTQYF TGTGCCAGCAAGCAAGCGGGGGGAGATACGCAGTATTTT